A single T cell receptor (beta chain) is shown here with its context. Antigen specificity is unknown. The data were obtained in a study of OX40 agonist ivuxolimab in advanced cancers. Study in general: Ivuxolimab is a fully human IgG2 antibody that activates OX40 (CD134). Ivuxolimab doses were 0.01, 0.1, 0.3, 1.5, 3 or 10 mg/kg every 2 weeks.

This table comes from immunoSEQ multiplex PCR, and its TCRdb copy is limited to in-frame clones, with some not included. The sample contains about 66,000 clones, approximately 81% of which appear only once. V was clipped by 3 bases and J by 2 bases, with 22 bases between them. The CDR3 runs 18 residues. Per the germline V gene, CDR1 is MNHNS and CDR2 is SASEGT. Study results and limitations: The study did not work out the antigen specificity of the expanded peripheral T cells. Compared with others, partial responders at 0.1-3.0 mg/kg displayed clonal expansion among the lowest.

The V and J genes are TRBV6-1 and TRBJ2-5; perhaps TRBD2 as D (5 bases). The origin of this receptor is an adult with an advanced solid tumor such as melanoma, head and neck, liver or kidney cancer. The specimen was CD4+ or CD8+ T cells sorted from blood, collected in a trial of the OX40 agonist ivuxolimab. In DNA form, the CDR3 reads TGTGCCAGCAGTGATGCTAAGCGGCAGCTATTACATCAAGAGACCCAGTACTTC. Its protein product is CASSDAKRQLLHQETQYF.